These T cell receptor beta chains were read from a single sample in a study of blood T cell repertoires in COVID-19. The protocol was immunoSEQ multiplex PCR, while the TCRdb copy is restricted to in-frame clones and leaves out a portion. This sample has under 150,000 clones; just under 85% occur once, and the top ten carry 6.2%. Source material: PBMCs or T cells enriched from blood (not recorded which). The receptors here all came from a woman in her 40s who had recovered from COVID-19. CDR3s include the opening cysteine and the closing phenylalanine or tryptophan. D genes are given only for firm matches. Clone size appears in some rows only: once, few, many, or a class for an expanded clone.

>.|once|TRBJ2-5|TRBV5-1
CASSLAGETQYF
TGCGCCAGCAGCTTGGCAGGAGAGACCCAGTACTTC
>TRBD1|.|TRBJ1-4|TRBV5-6
CASSPRQGQMNEKLFF
TGTGCCAGCAGCCCGAGACAGGGACAGATGAATGAAAAACTGTTTTTT
>.|.|TRBJ1-1|TRBV6-5
CASSFYRMNTEAFF
TGTGCCAGCAGTTTCTACAGGATGAACACTGAAGCTTTCTTT
>.|.|TRBJ1-1|TRBV3-1/TRBV3-2
CASSQDGARGSEAFF
TGTGCCAGCAGCCAAGATGGGGCCAGGGGCAGCGAAGCTTTCTTT
>TRBD1|.|TRBJ1-4|TRBV3-1/TRBV3-2
CASSLVGTELFF
TGTGCCAGCAGCCTTGTGGGGACAGAACTGTTTTTT
>.|.|TRBJ1-5|TRBV21-1
CAPGTDNQPQHF
TGTGCCCCCGGGACAGACAATCAGCCCCAGCATTTT
>TRBD1|.|TRBJ2-5|TRBV29-1
CSVRPDRGQETQYF
TGCAGCGTCCGTCCTGACAGGGGGCAAGAGACCCAGTACTTC
>TRBD2|.|TRBJ2-5|TRBV4-1
CASSQVLAGDRETQYF
TGCGCCAGCAGCCAAGTATTAGCGGGAGATCGAGAGACCCAGTACTTC
>.|.|TRBJ2-2|TRBV14
CASSPPDRNTGELFF
TGTGCCAGCAGCCCCCCGGACAGGAACACCGGGGAGCTGTTTTTT
>.|.|TRBJ2-2|TRBV5-1
CASSFDRDRPSTGELFF
TGCGCCAGCAGCTTCGACAGAGACAGACCGAGCACCGGGGAGCTGTTTTTT
>.|.|TRBJ1-5|TRBV5-6
CASSLGRSGPQHF
TGTGCCAGCAGCTTGGGCCGATCGGGGCCCCAGCATTTT
>.|once|TRBJ2-1|TRBV11-2
CASSLYGGEENEQFF
TGTGCCAGCAGCCTTTACGGGGGAGAGGAGAATGAGCAGTTCTTC
>TRBD1|.|TRBJ1-6|TRBV5-6
CASSLGQGEGERSPLHF
TGTGCCAGCAGCTTGGGACAGGGAGAAGGAGAGCGTTCACCCCTCCACTTT
>.|.|TRBJ1-3|TRBV5-1
CASSLTQTGPGNTIYF
TGCGCCAGCAGCCTCACTCAGACAGGTCCCGGAAACACCATATATTTT
>TRBD1|.|TRBJ1-1|TRBV6-5
CASTSDRANTEAFF
TGTGCCAGCACCTCAGACAGGGCGAACACTGAAGCTTTCTTT
>.|.|TRBJ2-1|TRBV9
CASSVGPDNEQFF
TGTGCCAGCAGCGTGGGGCCCGACAATGAGCAGTTCTTC
>.|.|TRBJ1-1|TRBV7-9
CASSPLGGNSAEAFF
TGTGCCAGCAGCCCCCTTGGGGGGAATTCGGCTGAAGCTTTCTTT
>.|.|TRBJ1-5|TRBV7-8
CASSLEVEAQPQHF
TGTGCCAGCAGCTTAGAAGTGGAGGCTCAGCCCCAGCATTTT
>TRBD1|.|TRBJ1-1|TRBV5-6
CASSSLGTDSSVTEAFF
TGTGCCAGCAGCTCGCTAGGGACAGATTCTTCGGTGACTGAAGCTTTCTTT
>TRBD2|.|TRBJ2-3|TRBV5-1
CASSFPSGRMFPTDTQYF
TGCGCCAGCAGCTTTCCTAGCGGGAGAATGTTCCCCACAGATACGCAGTATTTT
>.|.|TRBJ2-1|TRBV5-1
CASRPGHAYNEQFF
TGCGCCAGCAGGCCGGGACATGCCTACAATGAGCAGTTCTTC
>TRBD1|.|TRBJ2-7|TRBV2
CASTDPGQVIWDF
TGTGCCAGCACCGACCCGGGACAGGTGATATGGGACTTC
>TRBD2|once|TRBJ2-1|TRBV7-6
CASSPSGGSYNEQFF
TGTGCCAGCAGCCCTAGCGGTGGCTCCTACAATGAGCAGTTCTTC
>TRBD2|.|TRBJ2-5|TRBV5-5
CASSFRIEREVQETQYF
TGTGCCAGCAGCTTTAGAATCGAGCGGGAGGTCCAAGAGACCCAGTACTTC
>TRBD1|.|TRBJ1-1|TRBV29-1
CSATGAVGTEAFF
TGCAGCGCAACAGGGGCTGTAGGGACTGAAGCTTTCTTT
>.|.|TRBJ1-1|TRBV4-2
CASSQGITREVTEAFF
TGTGCCAGCAGCCAAGGGATCACTAGGGAGGTCACTGAAGCTTTCTTT
>.|.|TRBJ1-2|TRBV19
CASSIWQGTRYGYTF
TGTGCCAGTAGTATTTGGCAGGGAACCCGGTATGGCTACACCTTC
>.|.|TRBJ1-1|TRBV29-1
CSVPPAGPEAFF
TGCAGCGTCCCCCCCGCAGGGCCCGAAGCTTTCTTT
>TRBD2|once|TRBJ2-2|TRBV30
CAWSTLLAGGELFF
TGTGCCTGGAGTACCTTACTAGCGGGCGGGGAGCTGTTTTTT
>.|.|TRBJ2-1|TRBV6-5
CASSYSTDYNEQFF
TGTGCCAGCAGTTACTCTACAGATTACAATGAGCAGTTCTTC
>TRBD1|.|TRBJ2-7|TRBV4-1
CASSQGKGQGYEQYF
TGCGCCAGCAGCCAAGGCAAGGGACAGGGCTACGAGCAGTACTTC
>TRBD1|.|TRBJ2-2|TRBV4-1
CASSPAVSRDRRTGELFF
TGCGCCAGCAGCCCCGCGGTGTCTCGGGACAGGAGGACCGGGGAGCTGTTTTTT
>.|.|TRBJ1-4|TRBV5-8
CASSLTGVREKLFF
TGTGCCAGCAGTCTCACCGGGGTTCGTGAAAAACTGTTTTTT
>.|.|TRBJ2-6|TRBV5-1
CASTGTNVLTF
TGCGCCAGTACAGGGACCAACGTCCTGACTTTC
>.|.|TRBJ1-2|TRBV7-3
CASSLQANYGYTF
TGTGCCAGCAGCTTACAGGCAAACTATGGCTACACCTTC
>.|.|TRBJ1-1|TRBV19
CAGSSGLQGTEAFF
TGTGCCGGTAGTTCGGGCCTCCAGGGGACTGAAGCTTTCTTT
>TRBD1|.|TRBJ1-2|TRBV11-3
CASSFQGVGPDFNYGYTF
TGTGCCAGCAGCTTCCAGGGGGTTGGTCCCGATTTCAACTATGGCTACACCTTC
>.|.|TRBJ1-5|TRBV3-1/TRBV3-2
CASAPEGIYPNQPQHF
TGTGCCAGCGCCCCAGAGGGAATCTATCCCAATCAGCCCCAGCATTTT
>TRBD2|once|TRBJ2-7|TRBV19
CASTIRGAGANEQYF
TGTGCCAGTACCATAAGGGGAGCGGGAGCGAACGAGCAGTACTTC